What follows are 24 T cell receptor beta chains derived from one specimen sequenced in a study of blood T cell repertoires in COVID-19. Some clones are missing from TCRdb's copy, which holds only in-frame ones; the method was immunoSEQ multiplex PCR. The sample includes over 150,000 clones, approximately 73% of them seen just once. The sample comprised peripheral blood. The receptors here all came from a woman at least 80 years old with acute or convalescent COVID-19.

As to this clone: Within the sample, other DNA sequences also encode this same CDR3. This sequence joins TRBV7-9 and TRBJ1-1; no clear D. CDR3 size: 13 residues. In germline, CDR1 is SEHNR, CDR2 FQNEAQ (reference sequence). Trimming took off 3 bases at V and 1 base at J, with 6 bases between the two ends. Written as DNA, the CDR3 is TGTGCCAGCAGCTTGTCCGGGAACACTGAAGCTTTCTTT. Amino acid sequence: CASSLSGNTEAFF.

The gene calls are TRBV5-6 and TRBJ1-3; 7 nucleotides align to TRBD1. V dropped 0 bases and J dropped 8; count of bases not matched to a gene: 11. This CDR3 has 16 residues. CDR1 and CDR2 from the germline V gene are SGHDT and YYEEEE. The CDR3 DNA sequence: TGTGCCAGCAGCTTGGTACATAGGGGGCTCCGGGACACCATATATTTT. Translating gives CASSLVHRGLRDTIYF.

The chain carries TRBV28 and TRBJ1-2; TRBD1 matches at 9 bases. Germline V gene sequence: CDR1 MDHEN, CDR2 SYDVKM. The CDR3 extends over 15 amino acids. The V and J ends lost 6 bases and 5 bases, in that order; junction bases with no gene match: 10. CDR3 region: CASRSPGQGGYGYTF. The DNA for the CDR3 is TGTGCCAGCAGAAGTCCGGGACAGGGAGGGTATGGCTACACCTTC.

The chain uses TRBV4-3 and TRBJ2-7; TRBD1 aligns across 8 bases. CDR1 is LGHNA and CDR2 is YSLEER in the germline V gene. The CDR3 loop spans 15 amino acids. Unmatched junction bases numbered 5, after V lost 1 base and J lost 3 bases. CDR3 sequence: CASSQGAGGSYEQYF. DNA of the CDR3: TGCGCCAGCAGCCAAGGGGCAGGGGGCAGCTACGAGCAGTACTTC.

The chain has TRBV28 and TRBJ2-3, with 7 bases matching TRBD2. J gave up 2 bases and V 5 bases, and 4 bases lay outside the gene matches. The CDR3 runs 14 residues. In germline, CDR1 is MDHEN, CDR2 SYDVKM. The CDR3 region has the DNA TGTGCCAGCAGTCCCAGCGGGGCCACAGATACGCAGTATTTT. Translation gives CASSPSGATDTQYF.

J is TRBJ1-5 and V is TRBV2; D possibly corresponds to TRBD1 (6 bases). V shed 4 bases and J shed 7 bases, with 14 bases lying between them. CDR1 and CDR2 from the germline V gene are SNHLY and FYNNEI. The CDR3 is 14 amino acids. DNA for the CDR3: TGTGCCAGCAGTGGGTTGGATCAGGGGCAGCCCCAGCATTTT. As protein: CASSGLDQGQPQHF.

The genes are TRBV5-6 and TRBJ2-7, with TRBD1 matching over 8 bases. Trimming removed 4 bases from V and 2 bases from J; junction bases left unmatched: 5. The CDR3 has 14 residues. Germline CDR1 is SGHDT and CDR2 is YYEEEE. In DNA form, the CDR3 reads TGTGCCAGCAGCCGGGACAGGTGGACCTACGAGCAGTACTTC. Its translation is CASSRDRWTYEQYF.

The rearrangement uses TRBV18 and TRBJ2-3; no definite D call. The CDR3 length is 13 residues. Between the trimmed V and J ends, which lost 5 bases and 2 bases, there was a span of 8 bases. Germline lookup yields CDR1 KGHSH and CDR2 LQKENI. CDR3: CASSERDTDTQYF. The CDR3 nucleotides read TGTGCCAGCTCAGAAAGAGACACAGATACGCAGTATTTT.

This chain uses TRBV3-1 (or the pseudogene TRBV3-2) with TRBJ2-7; no definite D call. Trimming removed 3 bases at V and 8 bases at J, with 11 bases between. CDR3 length equals 12 residues. The germline V gene encodes CDR1 LGHDT and CDR2 YNNKEL (reference sequence). In DNA form, the CDR3 reads TGTGCCAGCAGCCAGACGGGTCCCCAGCAGTACTTC. As protein: CASSQTGPQQYF.

The chain employs TRBV6-2 or TRBV6-3 and TRBJ1-5; tentative D call: TRBD1 (5 bases). V was trimmed by 0 bases and J by 2 bases, leaving 11 bases between them. This CDR3 comprises 16 residues. Looked up from germline, CDR1 is MNHEY and CDR2 is SVGEGT. CDR3 region: CASSYSTGARNQPQHF. The CDR3 DNA is TGTGCCAGCAGTTACTCAACAGGTGCACGCAATCAGCCCCAGCATTTT.

The chain joins TRBV2 to TRBJ2-7; D not resolved. Looked up from germline, CDR1 is SNHLY and CDR2 is FYNNEI. This CDR3 is 13 amino acids long. V was shortened by 0 bases and J by 4 bases, with 7 bases between the two germline ends. The CDR3 sequence: CASSEAESYEQYF. For the CDR3, the DNA is TGTGCCAGCAGTGAAGCCGAGAGTTACGAGCAGTACTTC.

The J gene is TRBJ1-2, the V gene TRBV7-2, with 9 nucleotides matching TRBD1. Germline V lookup: CDR1 SGHTA, CDR2 FQGNSA. V gave up 1 base and J gave up 4 bases; unmatched junction bases: 10. The CDR3 is 17 residues long. The CDR3 here is CASSLETGQGTLYGYTF. As DNA, the CDR3 is TGTGCCAGCAGCTTAGAGACAGGACAGGGGACTCTCTATGGCTACACCTTC.

This clone was recorded a few times. The gene calls are TRBV19 and TRBJ1-5, with 7 bases lining up with TRBD1. J gave up 6 bases and V 2 bases, and 16 bases lay outside the gene matches. Germline CDR1 is LNHDA and CDR2 is SQIVND (reference sequence). The CDR3 runs 18 residues. The CDR3 loop reads CASSIIGQALVITQPQHF. Written as DNA, the CDR3 is TGTGCCAGTAGTATAATTGGACAGGCACTCGTCATCACTCAGCCCCAGCATTTT.

The chain uses TRBV7-9 and TRBJ1-4, with 10 bases matching TRBD1. CDR1 SEHNR and CDR2 FQNEAQ come from the germline V gene (reference sequence). V lost 3 bases, J lost 6 bases, and 7 bases stayed unmatched. The CDR3 runs to 16 residues. For the CDR3, the DNA is TGTGCCAGCAGCTTGCTCGCCGGGACAGGGGATGAAAAACTGTTTTTT. Encoded protein: CASSLLAGTGDEKLFF.

V and J are TRBV28 and TRBJ2-1, with 9 positions matching TRBD2. Germline trimming cut 4 bases from V and 8 bases from J; bases unmatched to any gene: 9. The CDR3 is 15 residues long. CDR1 MDHEN and CDR2 SYDVKM come from the germline V gene. The CDR3 region has the DNA TGTGCCAGCAGTTCTCCGGGACTAGCTAAGGATGAGCAGTTCTTC. Protein sequence: CASSSPGLAKDEQFF.

This clone has a handful of counts. V is TRBV9 and J is TRBJ2-1; 7 positions agree with TRBD1. The CDR3 consists of 16 residues. Germline CDR1 is SGDLS and CDR2 is YYNGEE. V trimming: 0 bases; J trimming: 2 bases; junction bases outside the gene matches: 5. CDR3 sequence (DNA): TGTGCCAGCAGCGTAGAAGAGGGGGCCCCCTACAATGAGCAGTTCTTC. Encoded protein: CASSVEEGAPYNEQFF.

The chain has TRBV19 and TRBJ1-1, with 7 bases matching TRBD1. Germline V CDR1 and CDR2: LNHDA, SQIVND (reference sequence). The trim removed 7 bases at V and 11 bases at J, leaving 13 bases unmatched. The CDR3 is made up of 13 amino acids. The CDR3 reads CASTLDRQGAAFF. DNA of the CDR3: TGTGCCAGTACCCTGGACAGGCAGGGTGCTGCTTTCTTT.

This clone was seen more than once but under ten times. The chain joins TRBV6-5 to TRBJ1-2; D is undetermined. From germline, CDR1 is MNHEY and CDR2 SVGAGI. V was shortened by 6 bases and J by 4 bases, with 12 bases between the two germline ends. This CDR3 has 13 residues. The DNA for the CDR3 is TGTGCCAGCAGACCGGGAGGTCGCTATGGCTACACCTTC. Encoded protein: CASRPGGRYGYTF.

The genes are TRBV2 and TRBJ1-5; TRBD1 matches at 7 bases. The CDR3 totals 13 residues. Trimming took 7 bases from V and 6 from J; bases not matched to a gene: 6. Germline V gene data show CDR1 as SNHLY and CDR2 as FYNNEI. The CDR3 DNA sequence: TGTGCCAGCACCCCAGACAGGGTTCAGCCCCAGCATTTT. This translates into CASTPDRVQPQHF.

V gene TRBV5-1 combines with J gene TRBJ2-3; 7 bases are a match to TRBD1. Germline V gives CDR1 SGHRS, CDR2 YFSETQ. The V gene end was trimmed by 0 bases and the J gene end by 2 bases; junction bases not matched to a gene: 6. The CDR3 is 16 amino acids. CDR3 loop: CASSLVLGGYTDTQYF. CDR3 nucleotide sequence: TGCGCCAGCAGCTTGGTTTTAGGGGGCTACACAGATACGCAGTATTTT.

The chain carries TRBV18 and TRBJ2-7; D ambiguous. The CDR3 is 12 amino acids. V dropped 3 bases and J dropped 6 bases, with 9 bases sitting between them. CDR1 KGHSH and CDR2 LQKENI come from the germline V gene. The CDR3 spells CASSPGEVEQYF. DNA of the CDR3: TGTGCCAGCTCACCTGGCGAGGTCGAGCAGTACTTC.

This chain connects TRBV5-1 to TRBJ1-4, with TRBD1 matching over 7 bases. The CDR3 has 14 residues. The germline gives CDR1 SGHRS, CDR2 YFSETQ. The J segment lost 8 bases and the V segment lost 4 bases, leaving 8 bases of the junction unmatched. CDR3 sequence (DNA): TGCGCCAGCAGCGTTGACAGGGAGGAGGAAAAACTGTTTTTT. This translates into CASSVDREEEKLFF.

The V and J genes are TRBV6-2 or TRBV6-3 and TRBJ1-1; TRBD1 matches 7 bases. Germline CDR1 MNHEY, CDR2 SVGEGT. The CDR3 has 15 amino acids. The V segment lost 4 bases and the J segment 3 bases; nucleotides outside the gene matches: 8. CDR3 loop: CASSWQGVGDTEAFF. The CDR3 DNA follows: TGTGCCAGCAGTTGGCAGGGGGTTGGGGACACTGAAGCTTTCTTT.

The chain carries TRBV6-5 and TRBJ2-5; maybe TRBD2 (7 bases). Trimming stripped 6 bases from V and 3 bases from J, with 17 bases between. Germline values: CDR1 MNHEY, CDR2 SVGAGI. The CDR3 sequence is 15 residues long. Here the CDR3 DNA reads TGTGCCAGCAGCACCGGGGGCGCGGGGGAAGAGACCCAGTACTTC. Translated: CASSTGGAGEETQYF.